Listed below are T cell receptor beta chains from one sample, sequenced in a study of blood T cells in healthy people across ages. TCRdb recomputed calls from the 5' RACE reads with MiXCR, one row per CDR3 protein. Of roughly 500,000 distinct CDR3 sequences in the sample, 24% were seen once. These data were also filed under a second study, of T cells of mothers and their children.

Source material: blood. These receptor sequences come from a boy younger than 18 in good health. Both conserved end residues are part of each CDR3. D genes are given only for firm matches. Only part of the rows carry a size: once, few, many, or a class if the clone is expanded.

CDR3,DNA,V,J,D,size
CSASGRGRDVRQETQYF,TGCAGTGCTTCTGGACGGGGAAGGGACGTGCGGCAAGAGACCCAGTACTTC,TRBV20-1,TRBJ2-5,-,-
CASSTEDRPYGYTF,TGTGCCAGCAGCACCGAGGACAGACCCTATGGCTACACCTTC,TRBV6-5,TRBJ1-2,-,many
CSVDDGRGETQYF,TGCAGCGTTGACGACGGGAGAGGAGAGACCCAGTACTTC,TRBV29-1,TRBJ2-5,-,many
CASSKNINTQYF,TGTGCCAGCAGCAAGAATATTAATACGCAGTATTTT,TRBV21-1,TRBJ2-3,-,-
CSPNKSYEQYF,TGCAGCCCGAACAAGTCCTACGAGCAGTACTTC,TRBV29-1,TRBJ2-7,-,-
CSAAQVPKQYF,TGCAGTGCGGCCCAAGTCCCCAAGCAGTACTTC,TRBV20-1,TRBJ2-7,-,-
CSALPDLPTGELFF,TGCAGCGCCCTTCCGGACCTGCCAACCGGGGAGCTGTTTTTT,TRBV29-1,TRBJ2-2,-,few
CAASSKGGGAYNEQFF,TGTGCCGCCTCAAGTAAGGGCGGGGGGGCCTACAATGAGCAGTTCTTC,TRBV6-5,TRBJ2-1,TRBD2,-
CASSSDRVTGELFF,TGTGCCAGCAGCTCCGACAGGGTCACCGGGGAGCTGTTTTTT,TRBV5-6,TRBJ2-2,TRBD1,-
CSVAPWAGGDYGYTF,TGCAGCGTTGCTCCCTGGGCAGGGGGGGACTATGGCTACACCTTC,TRBV29-1,TRBJ1-2,TRBD1,few